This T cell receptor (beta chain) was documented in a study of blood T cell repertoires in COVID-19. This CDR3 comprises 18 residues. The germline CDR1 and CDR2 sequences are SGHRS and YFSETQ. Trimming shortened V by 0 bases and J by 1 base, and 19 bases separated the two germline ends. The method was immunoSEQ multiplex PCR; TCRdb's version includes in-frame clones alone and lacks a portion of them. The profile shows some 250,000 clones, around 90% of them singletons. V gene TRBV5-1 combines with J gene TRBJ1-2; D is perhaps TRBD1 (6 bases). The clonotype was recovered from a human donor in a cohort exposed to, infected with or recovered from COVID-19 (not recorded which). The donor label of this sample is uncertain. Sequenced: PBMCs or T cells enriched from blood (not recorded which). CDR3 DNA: TGCGCCAGCAGCTTGGTTTCGTACAGGGATAAACTTAACTATGGCTACACCTTC. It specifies CASSLVSYRDKLNYGYTF.